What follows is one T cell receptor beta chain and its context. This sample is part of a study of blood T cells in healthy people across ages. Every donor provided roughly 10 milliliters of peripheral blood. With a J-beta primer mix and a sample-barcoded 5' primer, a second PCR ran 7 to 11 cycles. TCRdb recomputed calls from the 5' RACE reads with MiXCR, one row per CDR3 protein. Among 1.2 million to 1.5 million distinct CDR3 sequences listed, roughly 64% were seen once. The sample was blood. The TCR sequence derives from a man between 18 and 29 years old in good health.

DNA of the CDR3: TGTGCCAGCGGCGATAGCGGGACCTACGAGCAGTACTTC. Residues: CASGDSGTYEQYF. The J gene is TRBJ2-7, the V gene TRBV7-9, with 8 bases that match TRBD2. V gave up 8 bases and J gave up 2 bases; unmatched junction bases: 5. The germline V gene has CDR1 SEHNR and CDR2 FQNEAQ (reference sequence). This CDR3 has 13 residues.